These 8 T cell receptor beta chains share one sample of origin, sequenced in a study of T-cell reconstitution after alpha-beta-depleted transplantation in children. A library of TCRbeta sequences, prepared with unique molecular identifiers, was generated. In TCRdb, the PCR reads were re-called with MiXCR into one record per CDR3 protein. Of hundreds of thousands of distinct CDR3 sequences listed, approximately 8.4% are singletons. The material was PBMCs, mostly from graft donor cells, obtained 360 days after TCRalphabeta/CD19-depleted stem cell transplant. The origin of the receptors is a male patient aged 2-15 years who had a stem cell transplant for acute myeloid leukemia, so the T cells may come from the graft donor.

The sample holds many counts of this clonotype. This chain connects TRBV4-2 to TRBJ2-5, with TRBD2 matching over 10 bases. V was pared by 0 bases and J by 3 bases, with 4 bases of the junction left unmatched. This CDR3 is built from 16 residues. The germline V gene encodes CDR1 LGHNA and CDR2 YNFKEQ. CDR3 residues: CASSQDRSGGEETQYF. The CDR3 DNA reads as TGTGCCAGCAGCCAAGATAGGAGCGGGGGGGAAGAGACCCAGTACTTC.

This clonotype occurred a few times. The rearrangement joins TRBV5-5 to TRBJ2-1; 9 bases match TRBD2. The V gene's germline CDR1 is SGHKS and CDR2 YYEKEE (reference sequence). This CDR3 has 16 residues. The trim removed 1 base at V and 2 bases at J, leaving 4 bases unmatched. The CDR3 coding sequence is TGTGCCAGCAGCTTGCATAGCGGGAGTACCTACAATGAGCAGTTCTTC. It codes for CASSLHSGSTYNEQFF.

This chain links TRBV20-1 with TRBJ1-2; 9 bases fit TRBD1. The CDR3 loop spans 13 amino acids. V gave up 6 bases and J gave up 2 bases; unmatched junction bases: 4. CDR1 and CDR2 from the germline V gene are DFQATT and SNEGSKA (reference sequence). CDR3 amino acids: CSAQDRGNYGYTF. The CDR3 coding sequence is TGCAGTGCCCAGGACAGGGGAAACTATGGCTACACCTTC.

This clonotype was picked up many times. The rearrangement joins TRBV5-1 to TRBJ1-2, with TRBD1 as a possible D gene (5 bases). The V and J ends lost 1 base and 4 bases respectively, with 14 bases between them. The CDR3 has 15 amino acids. Germline values: CDR1 SGHRS, CDR2 YFSETQ. The CDR3 coding sequence is TGCGCCAGCAGCTTGTTTCAGGGACTATTCTATGGCTACACCTTC. This gives the protein CASSLFQGLFYGYTF.

V is TRBV6-2 or TRBV6-3 and J is TRBJ2-1, with 7 nucleotides matching TRBD1. V was clipped by 2 bases and J by 2 bases; unmatched bases: 6. CDR1 MNHEY and CDR2 SVGEGT come from the germline V gene. The CDR3 loop spans 16 amino acids. CDR3: CASSYGRGYAYNEQFF. In nucleotides, the CDR3 is TGTGCCAGCAGTTACGGCAGGGGGTACGCCTACAATGAGCAGTTCTTC.

This clonotype was detected many times. J is TRBJ2-3 and V is TRBV12-3 or TRBV12-4; 14 bases match TRBD2. This CDR3 is built from 17 residues. Trimming removed 6 bases from V and 2 bases from J; junction bases left unmatched: 7. The DNA of the CDR3 is TGTGCCAGCAGCCCGGGACTAGCGGGGGCTTTCACAGATACGCAGTATTTT. This encodes CASSPGLAGAFTDTQYF.

This clonotype was observed at least ten times. This CDR3 fails to terminate in the conserved phenylalanine or tryptophan, so it likely reflects a read error. It is unclear where the CDR3 begins or ends on the DNA, so no DNA is shown, and the CDR3 is as TCRdb lists it. This sequence joins TRBV20-1 and TRBJ2-1; the D call TRBD1 from the table was never checked on the DNA. Germline V gives CDR1 DFQATT, CDR2 SNEGSKA (reference sequence). Termini included, the CDR3 measures 9 amino acids. CDR3 residues: CSAQGRWLP.

This clonotype was found many times. The V call is TRBV29-1, the J call TRBJ1-5; D is possibly TRBD1 (5 bases). Trimming took 4 bases from V and 2 from J, leaving 9 bases between them. The CDR3 has 13 residues. CDR1 and CDR2 (germline): SQVTM, ANQGSEA. The CDR3 here is CSVGRDGNQPQHF. CDR3 nucleotide sequence: TGCAGCGTTGGCCGGGACGGCAATCAGCCCCAGCATTTT.